This TCR beta chain was profiled in a study of CD8 T cells in ankylosing spondylitis. TCR beta libraries were made by quantitative 5'-RACE with molecular barcodes. One entry per CDR3 protein results from TCRdb running MiXCR on the 5' RACE reads. The sample lists around 490,000 distinct CDR3 sequences; roughly 5% were seen once. This clonotype was counted ten times or more. Its specificity is unknown. CDR3 length: 15 amino acids. CDR1 is SGHTA, CDR2 FQGNSA, per germline. Between the trimmed V and J ends, which lost 1 base and 6 bases, there was a span of 13 bases. Regarding the study as a whole: With a CD8+ phenotype, disease-linked clones were relatively rare in peripheral blood. Matched ankylosing spondylitis synovial fluid reportedly contained a significantly enriched population of disease-linked clones. Previous work reported some of these motif variants in the synovial fluid and blood of reactive arthritis. Ankylosing spondylitis blood appeared to be characterized by a TCR beta motif of eight highly homologous variants.

J is TRBJ2-1 and V is TRBV7-2; perhaps TRBD2 as D (5 bases). This clonotype was sampled from a male donor with ankylosing spondylitis. Input material: blood, either unsorted or a sorted T cell fraction (not recorded which). CDR3 in DNA: TGTGCCAGCAGCTTAGAGCCGGGGAGAGTCAATGAGCAGTTCTTC. It codes for CASSLEPGRVNEQFF.